One and the same sample provided the 18 T cell receptor beta chains below, sequenced in a study of memory CD4+ T cells and cytomegalovirus serostatus. Single viable CD3+CD4+CD8-CD45RO+ cells were sorted as the memory CD4+ T cells. The repertoire was sequenced with immunoSEQ multiplex PCR; TCRdb's copy has only in-frame clones and lacks some. There are about 41,000 clones in the sample; roughly three quarters occur only once, and about 0.79% lies in the top ten. Sequencing input: memory CD4+ T cells from blood. These receptors were obtained from an adult in good health and CMV-seronegative.

The V call is TRBV18, the J call TRBJ2-7; tentatively, D is TRBD1 or TRBD2 (5 bases each). CDR1 is KGHSH and CDR2 is LQKENI in the germline V gene. Trimming left V 6 bases short and J 2 bases short, with 14 bases between. The CDR3 totals 14 residues. CDR3 in amino acids: CASSPGTVTYEQYF. The CDR3 DNA reads as TGTGCCAGCTCCCCCGGGACGGTGACCTACGAGCAGTACTTC.

This chain uses TRBV7-2 with TRBJ1-3; D gene unclear. Germline V CDR1 and CDR2: SGHTA, FQGNSA. The germline V and J ends were trimmed by 10 bases and 2 bases, with 15 bases remaining between them. This CDR3 has 14 residues. This chain's CDR3 is CATASGNAGNTIYF. CDR3 bases: TGTGCCACAGCGTCCGGGAACGCTGGAAACACCATATATTTT.

This chain connects TRBV7-9 to TRBJ1-2, with a weak D call TRBD1 (6 bases). This CDR3 contains 14 residues. Deletions cut 1 base from V and 3 bases from J, with 9 bases between. Per germline, CDR1 SEHNR and CDR2 FQNEAQ (reference sequence). In nucleotides, the CDR3 is TGTGCCAGCAGCTTAGAAGGGGGAGACTATGGCTACACCTTC. This encodes CASSLEGGDYGYTF.

The chain joins TRBV11-2 to TRBJ1-1, with D tentatively TRBD1 (5 bases). Germline V lookup: CDR1 SGHAT, CDR2 FQNNGV. V lost 2 bases to trimming and J lost 7 bases, with 14 bases between them. The CDR3 length is 14 residues. The CDR3 sequence is CASSLYRGMIEAFF. As DNA, the CDR3 is TGTGCCAGCAGCTTATATAGGGGAATGATTGAAGCTTTCTTT.

This clone was detected a few times. The chain combines TRBV18 with TRBJ2-1, with D uncertain. Germline V gene data show CDR1 as KGHSH and CDR2 as LQKENI. V lost 4 bases, J lost 5 bases, and 9 bases lay in between. This CDR3 region has 13 residues. The CDR3 sequence: CASSQSANNEQFF. CDR3 DNA: TGTGCCAGCTCACAATCGGCGAACAATGAGCAGTTCTTC.

The chain joins TRBV2 to TRBJ2-3; D may be TRBD2 (6 bases). V was cut by 3 bases and J by 5 bases, with 24 bases left in between. The CDR3 loop spans 18 amino acids. Germline V gene lookup returns CDR1 SNHLY and CDR2 FYNNEI. The CDR3 region is CASSEGMGRGPTGDTQYF. The CDR3 DNA follows: TGTGCCAGCAGTGAGGGTATGGGGCGGGGTCCTACGGGAGATACGCAGTATTTT.

The chain joins TRBV18 to TRBJ1-1; tentative D call: TRBD1 (5 bases). Germline V gives CDR1 KGHSH, CDR2 LQKENI. The CDR3 is 17 amino acids. The V end lost 1 base, the J end lost 4 bases, and 19 bases lay between the germline ends. The DNA of the CDR3 is TGTGCCAGCTCACCACGTTGGCGGAAGGGGTCCGGCACTGAAGCTTTCTTT. This gives the protein CASSPRWRKGSGTEAFF. Full variable domain (remainder filled in from reference TRBV18 and TRBJ1-1): NAGVMQNPRHLVRRRGQEARLRCSPMKGHSHVYWYRQLPEEGLKFMVYLQKENIIDESGMPKERFSAEFPKEGPSILRIQQVVRGDSAAYFCASSPRWRKGSGTEAFFGQGTRLTVV.

The chain joins TRBV9 to TRBJ2-7; D is possibly TRBD1 or TRBD2 (5 bases each). Germline CDR1 reads SGDLS; CDR2 reads YYNGEE. This CDR3 has 16 residues. Trimming stripped 0 bases from V and 7 bases from J, with 20 bases between. Written as DNA, the CDR3 is TGTGCCAGCAGCGTAGCGATGGGGACCCCGTCGCGAGAGCAGTACTTC. This encodes CASSVAMGTPSREQYF.

This clone counts as medium-sized. The rearrangement joins TRBV7-9 to TRBJ1-1; D unresolved. There are 14 residues in the CDR3. The V end was cut by 5 bases, the J end by 3 bases, with 13 bases between. Germline loops: CDR1 SEHNR, CDR2 FQNEAQ (reference sequence). CDR3: CASSQQEDYTEAFF. As DNA, the CDR3 is TGTGCCAGCAGCCAGCAAGAGGATTACACTGAAGCTTTCTTT.

The rearrangement uses TRBV12-5 and TRBJ2-7; unclear D gene. V was clipped by 5 bases and J by 6 bases, with 11 bases between them. CDR3 length: 12 amino acids. Germline loops: CDR1 LGHNT, CDR2 FRNRAP. This chain's CDR3 is CASGDPSPEQYF. The CDR3 DNA reads TGTGCTAGTGGTGACCCGTCCCCCGAGCAGTACTTC.

In its sample, this clone ranks as medium-sized. The V gene is TRBV29-1, the J gene TRBJ1-2; tentative D call: TRBD1 (5 bases). CDR1 SQVTM and CDR2 ANQGSEA come from the germline V gene. The CDR3 has 13 residues. Trimming removed 1 base from V and 4 bases from J, with 10 bases in between. The CDR3 region has the DNA TGCAGCGTTGAAGGGGGACCCATCTATGGCTACACCTTC. It specifies CSVEGGPIYGYTF.

The chain uses TRBV19 and TRBJ2-3; no firm D call. V lost 0 bases to trimming and J lost 1 base, with 11 bases between them. There are 16 residues in the CDR3. Looked up from germline, CDR1 is LNHDA and CDR2 is SQIVND (reference sequence). The CDR3 nucleotides read TGTGCCAGTAGTATAGATCAAGGTGGAGGCACAGATACGCAGTATTTT. This translates into CASSIDQGGGTDTQYF.

This chain uses TRBV6-1 with TRBJ2-4; 9 bases align to TRBD1. The germline CDR1 and CDR2 sequences are MNHNS and SASEGT. Trimming removed 5 bases from V and 11 bases from J; junction bases left unmatched: 10. The CDR3 loop spans 14 amino acids. For the CDR3, the DNA is TGTGCCAGCAGTTGGGACAGGGAAGTTTCAGTTCAGTACTTC. Amino acid sequence: CASSWDREVSVQYF.

The chain carries TRBV18 and TRBJ1-5, with TRBD1 matching over 7 bases. Germline CDR1 and CDR2: KGHSH and LQKENI. The CDR3 is made up of 12 amino acids. Unmatched junction bases numbered 4, after V lost 6 bases and J lost 8 bases. The CDR3 region is CASSTQGKPQHF. The CDR3 region has the DNA TGTGCCAGCTCCACACAGGGGAAGCCCCAGCATTTT.

This chain links TRBV6-5 with TRBJ1-1; 7 nucleotides agree with TRBD1. This CDR3 region has 12 residues. With V trimmed by 6 bases and J by 10 bases, 8 bases remained unmatched. The germline gives CDR1 MNHEY, CDR2 SVGAGI. The CDR3 nucleotides are TGTGCCAGCAGGACAGGGTTGGGTCGAGCTTTCTTT. Encoded protein: CASRTGLGRAFF.

This clone was observed a few times. The CDR3 sequence is CASRDRKNTEAFF. CDR3 DNA: TGTGCCAGCAGGGACCGGAAGAACACTGAAGCTTTCTTT. The rearrangement joins TRBV7-3 to TRBJ1-1, with no clear D. V was pared by 6 bases and J by 1 base, with 9 bases between. Germline lookup yields CDR1 SGHTA and CDR2 FQGTGA. The length of the CDR3 is 13 residues.

The V gene is TRBV2, the J gene TRBJ1-1, with unresolved D. The CDR3 covers 13 residues. Trimming cost V 4 bases and J 0 bases, with 6 bases left between them. Per germline, CDR1 SNHLY and CDR2 FYNNEI. The CDR3 nucleotides read TGTGCCAGCAGTGTAAGGGTGAACACTGAAGCTTTCTTT. Its translation is CASSVRVNTEAFF.

This chain joins TRBV4-1 and TRBJ1-2; 8 bases align to TRBD1. J gave up 4 bases and V 4 bases, and 14 bases lay outside the gene matches. Looked up from germline, CDR1 is MGHRA and CDR2 is YSYEKL. The CDR3 length is 17 residues. CDR3 in amino acids: CASSRYLLDRGTYGYTF. The CDR3 coding sequence is TGCGCCAGCAGCCGTTACCTTCTCGACAGGGGCACCTATGGCTACACCTTC.